The T cell receptor beta chain under discussion was sequenced for a study of cytomegalovirus exposure and HLA in healthy donors. General study findings and limits: A prior analysis recorded that most TCR beta V segments were productive about 90% or about 30% of the time. Relative to equally common others, HLA-associated TCR beta chains showed greater clonal expansion in a later analysis. As confirmed in vitro, a few CMV-associated chains were specific for CMV antigens.

V lost 0 bases and J lost 3, with 8 bases in between. Germline V gives CDR1 MNHEY, CDR2 SVGAGI. The CDR3 covers 14 residues. PCR was performed using 60 Vbeta and 13 Jbeta primers. TCRdb's copy holds only in-frame clones and misses some; the assay was immunoSEQ multiplex PCR. This table has more than 90,000 clones, about 80% appearing once. As for this clone: Its specificity is not known.

The V gene is TRBV6-5, the J gene TRBJ1-2; D unresolved. Material: PBMCs. This clonotype was obtained from a middle-aged man in good health and CMV-seronegative. CDR3 sequence reads: CASSYSWGDYGYTF. In DNA, the CDR3 is TGTGCCAGCAGTTACTCCTGGGGAGACTATGGCTACACCTTC.